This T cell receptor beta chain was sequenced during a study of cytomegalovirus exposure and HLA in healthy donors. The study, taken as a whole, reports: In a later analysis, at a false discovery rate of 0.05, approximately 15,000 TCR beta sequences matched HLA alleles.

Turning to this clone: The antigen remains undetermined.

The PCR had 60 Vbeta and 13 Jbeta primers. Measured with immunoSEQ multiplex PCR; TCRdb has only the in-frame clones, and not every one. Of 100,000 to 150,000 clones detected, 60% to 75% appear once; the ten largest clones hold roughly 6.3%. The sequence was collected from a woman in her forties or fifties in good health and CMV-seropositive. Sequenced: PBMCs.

CDR3 DNA sequence: TGTGCCTGGACCGTCGGGACCTACGAGCAGTACTTC. Its protein is CAWTVGTYEQYF. This chain uses TRBV30 with TRBJ2-7; perhaps TRBD2 as D (5 bases). The CDR3 loop spans 12 amino acids. Germline V lookup: CDR1 GTSNPN, CDR2 SVGIG (reference sequence). V was shortened by 4 bases and J by 2 bases, with 9 bases between the two germline ends.